This T cell receptor beta chain was found in a study of a mutant IDH1 vaccine in newly diagnosed glioma. Study-level background: Patients got radiotherapy, temozolomide, or both beforehand, and most got both.

Data came from immunoSEQ multiplex PCR; TCRdb stores just in-frame clones and leaves some out. Among tens of thousands of clones listed, about 80% were seen once. Sample time point: baseline, week 1 (first vaccination visit). Regarding treatment: pre-vaccination baseline after standard-of-care therapy. Sample: PBMCs, taken from a glioma patient treated with radiotherapy, temozolomide or both. The source of this sequence is a man aged 25-45 years with glioma.

The CDR3 nucleotides are TGTGCCAGCGCCAGTAGGGGGGGGAAGGAGCAGTTCTTC. Translating it yields CASASRGGKEQFF. The J gene is TRBJ2-1, the V gene TRBV9, with D maybe TRBD2 (7 bases). The CDR3 is made up of 13 amino acids. The ends were cut back, 7 bases at V and 10 bases at J, with 18 bases in the middle. Germline assignment: CDR1 SGDLS and CDR2 YYNGEE.